This entry describes one T cell receptor beta chain. As yet, its antigen is unknown. TCRdb recomputed calls from the reads with MiXCR, one row per CDR3 protein. The data hold about 900,000 distinct CDR3 sequences, with around a third observed a single time. The data were obtained in a study of T cell repertoires in cytomegalovirus infection. Germline V gene lookup returns CDR1 WSHSY and CDR2 SAAADI. The CDR3 length is 11 residues. Deletions cut 2 bases from V and 7 bases from J, with 5 bases between. V and J are TRBV10-2 and TRBJ1-1, with no clear D. The sample here was cultured CD8+ T cells from PBMCs, taken from culture after CMV antigen stimulation. The receptor was derived from a human donor in good health (CMV status not recorded). Some clones in this sample may be carry-over from other donors' samples. CDR3 bases: TGCGCCAGCAGTGAGGTCAGTGAAGCTTTCTTT. This encodes CASSEVSEAFF.